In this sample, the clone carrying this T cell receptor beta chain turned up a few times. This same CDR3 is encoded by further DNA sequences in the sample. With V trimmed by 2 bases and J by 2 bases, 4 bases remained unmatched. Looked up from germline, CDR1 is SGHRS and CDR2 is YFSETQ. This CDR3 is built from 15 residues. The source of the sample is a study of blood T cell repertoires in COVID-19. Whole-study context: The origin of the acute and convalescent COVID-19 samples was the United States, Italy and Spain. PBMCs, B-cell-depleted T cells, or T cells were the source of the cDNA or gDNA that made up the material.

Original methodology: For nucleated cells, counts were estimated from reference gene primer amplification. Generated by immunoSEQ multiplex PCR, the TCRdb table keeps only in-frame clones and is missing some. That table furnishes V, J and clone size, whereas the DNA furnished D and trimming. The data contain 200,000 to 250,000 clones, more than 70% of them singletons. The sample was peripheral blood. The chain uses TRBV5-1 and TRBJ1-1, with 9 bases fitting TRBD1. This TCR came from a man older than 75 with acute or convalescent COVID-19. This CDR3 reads CASSLQQGANTEAFF. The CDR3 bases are TGCGCCAGCAGCTTACAACAGGGGGCCAACACTGAAGCTTTCTTT.